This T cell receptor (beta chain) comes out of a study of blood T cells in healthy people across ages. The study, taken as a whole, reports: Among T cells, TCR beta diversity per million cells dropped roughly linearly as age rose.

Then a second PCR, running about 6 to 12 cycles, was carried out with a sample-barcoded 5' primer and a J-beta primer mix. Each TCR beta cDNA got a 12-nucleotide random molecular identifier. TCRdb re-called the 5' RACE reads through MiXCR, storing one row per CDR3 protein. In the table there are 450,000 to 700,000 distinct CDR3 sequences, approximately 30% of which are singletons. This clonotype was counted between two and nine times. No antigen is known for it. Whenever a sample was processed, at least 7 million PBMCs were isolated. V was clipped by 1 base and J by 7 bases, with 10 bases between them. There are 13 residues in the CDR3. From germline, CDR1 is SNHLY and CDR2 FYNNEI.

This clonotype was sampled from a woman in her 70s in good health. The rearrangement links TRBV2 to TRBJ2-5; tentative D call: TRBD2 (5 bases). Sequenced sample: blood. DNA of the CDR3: TGTGCCAGCAGTGAAGGTCCCGGAGGGACCCAGTACTTC. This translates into CASSEGPGGTQYF.